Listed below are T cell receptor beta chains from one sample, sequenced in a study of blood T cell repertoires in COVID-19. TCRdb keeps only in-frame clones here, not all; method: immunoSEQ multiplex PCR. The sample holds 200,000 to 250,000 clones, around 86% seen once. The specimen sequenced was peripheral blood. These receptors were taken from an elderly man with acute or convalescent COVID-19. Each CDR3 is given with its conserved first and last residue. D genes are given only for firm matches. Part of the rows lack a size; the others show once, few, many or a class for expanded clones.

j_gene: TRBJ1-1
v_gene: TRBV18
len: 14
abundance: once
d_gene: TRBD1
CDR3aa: CASSPLDRGTEAFF

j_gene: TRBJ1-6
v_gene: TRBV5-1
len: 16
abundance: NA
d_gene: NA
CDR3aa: CASSQTLRARDSPLHF

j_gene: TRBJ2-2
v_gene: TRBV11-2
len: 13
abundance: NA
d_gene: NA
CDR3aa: CASSLSGTGELFF

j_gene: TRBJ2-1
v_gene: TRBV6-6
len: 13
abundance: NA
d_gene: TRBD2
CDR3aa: CASSPTSGKEQFF

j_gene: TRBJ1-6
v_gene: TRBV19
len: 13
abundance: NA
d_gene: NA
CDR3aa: CASSLGRNSPLHF

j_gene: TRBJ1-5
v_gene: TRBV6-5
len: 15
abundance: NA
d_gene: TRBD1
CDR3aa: CATTRTGSETEPQHF

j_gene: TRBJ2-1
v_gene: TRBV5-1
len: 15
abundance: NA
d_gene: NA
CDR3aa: CASSRGVGSYNEQFF

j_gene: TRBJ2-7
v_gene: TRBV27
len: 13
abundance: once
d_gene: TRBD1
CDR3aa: CASSLTGQFEQYF

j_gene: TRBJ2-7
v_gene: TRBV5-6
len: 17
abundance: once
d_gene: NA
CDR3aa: CASSLRATGIVRNEQYF

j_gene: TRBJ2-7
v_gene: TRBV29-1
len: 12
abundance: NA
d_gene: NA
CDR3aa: CSVGQVPYEQYF

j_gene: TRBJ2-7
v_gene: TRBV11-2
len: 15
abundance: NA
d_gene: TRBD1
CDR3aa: CASSFQDRGSYEQYF

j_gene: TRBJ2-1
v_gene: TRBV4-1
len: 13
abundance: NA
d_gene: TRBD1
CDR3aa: CASSLGQLGEQFF

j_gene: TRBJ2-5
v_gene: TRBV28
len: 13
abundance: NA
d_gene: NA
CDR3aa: CASSFGREETQYF

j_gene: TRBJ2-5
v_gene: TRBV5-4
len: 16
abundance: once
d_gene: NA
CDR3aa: CASSLINSVGGETQYF

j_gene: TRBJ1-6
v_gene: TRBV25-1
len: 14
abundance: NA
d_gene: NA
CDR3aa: CASSGLGGFSPLHF

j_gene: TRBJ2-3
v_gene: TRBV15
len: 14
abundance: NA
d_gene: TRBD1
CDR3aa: CATSGQGVADTQYF

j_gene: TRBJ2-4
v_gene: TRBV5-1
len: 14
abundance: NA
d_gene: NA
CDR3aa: CASSPGGAKNIQYF

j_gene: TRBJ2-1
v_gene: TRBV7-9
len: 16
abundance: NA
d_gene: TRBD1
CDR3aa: CASSLYRDRDYNEQFF

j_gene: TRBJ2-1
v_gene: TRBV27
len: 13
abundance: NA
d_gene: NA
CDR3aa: CASRRGGSGEQFF

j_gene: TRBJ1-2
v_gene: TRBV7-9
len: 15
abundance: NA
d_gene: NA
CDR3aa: CASSLDGRVIGGYTF

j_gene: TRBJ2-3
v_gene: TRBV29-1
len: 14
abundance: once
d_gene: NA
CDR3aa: CSVEPLRGTDTQYF

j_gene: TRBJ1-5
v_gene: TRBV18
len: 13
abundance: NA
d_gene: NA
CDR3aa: CASSSGQSQPQHF

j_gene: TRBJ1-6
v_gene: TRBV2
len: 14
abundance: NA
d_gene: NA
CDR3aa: CASSSLAGNSPLHF

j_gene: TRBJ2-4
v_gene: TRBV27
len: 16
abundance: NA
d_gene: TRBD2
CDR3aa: CASSPLAGGLKNIQYF

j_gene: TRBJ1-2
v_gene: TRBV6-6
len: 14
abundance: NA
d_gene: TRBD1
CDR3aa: CASIAGQGVGGYTF

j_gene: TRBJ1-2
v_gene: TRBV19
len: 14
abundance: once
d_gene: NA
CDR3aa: CASSMTGVDGGYTF

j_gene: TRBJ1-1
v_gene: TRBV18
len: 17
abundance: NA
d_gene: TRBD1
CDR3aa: CASSPIPRFDRATEAFF

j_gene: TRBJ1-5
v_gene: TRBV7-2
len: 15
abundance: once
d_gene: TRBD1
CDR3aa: CASSLDGTGYQPQHF

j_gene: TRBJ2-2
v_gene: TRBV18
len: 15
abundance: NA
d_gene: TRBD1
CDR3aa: CASSGDRAATGELFF

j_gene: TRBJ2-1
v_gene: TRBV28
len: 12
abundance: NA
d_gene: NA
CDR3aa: CASSLSYNEQFF

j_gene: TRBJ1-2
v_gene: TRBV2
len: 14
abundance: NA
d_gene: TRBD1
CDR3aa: CASSEERGRGGYTF

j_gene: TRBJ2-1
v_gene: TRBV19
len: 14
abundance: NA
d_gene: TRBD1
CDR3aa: CASSTQKYSRGLFF

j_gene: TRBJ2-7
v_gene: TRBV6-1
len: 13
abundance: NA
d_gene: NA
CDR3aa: CASSEGGSDEQYF

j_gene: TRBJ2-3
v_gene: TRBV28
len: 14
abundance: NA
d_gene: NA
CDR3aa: CASSLSGRTDTQYF

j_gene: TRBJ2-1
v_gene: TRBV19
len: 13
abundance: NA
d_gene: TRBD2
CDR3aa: CASCSGGPNEQFF

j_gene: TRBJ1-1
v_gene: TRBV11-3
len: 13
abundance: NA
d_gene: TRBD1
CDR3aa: CASSSTRTGKAFF

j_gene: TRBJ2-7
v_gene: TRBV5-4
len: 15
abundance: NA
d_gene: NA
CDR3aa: CASSHRAGNSYEQYF

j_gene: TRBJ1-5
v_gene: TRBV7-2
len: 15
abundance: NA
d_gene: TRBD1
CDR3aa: CASSLSGTDNQPQHF

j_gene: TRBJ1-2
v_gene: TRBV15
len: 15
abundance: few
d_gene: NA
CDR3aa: CATSRGHISNYGYTF

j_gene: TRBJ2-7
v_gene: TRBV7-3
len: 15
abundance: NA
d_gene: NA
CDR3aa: CASSATAGQGGEQYF

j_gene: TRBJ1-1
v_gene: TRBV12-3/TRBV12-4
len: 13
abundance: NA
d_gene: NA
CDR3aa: CASSLPQNTEAFF

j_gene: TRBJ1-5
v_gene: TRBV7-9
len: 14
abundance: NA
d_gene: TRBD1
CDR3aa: CASSVGTENQPQHF

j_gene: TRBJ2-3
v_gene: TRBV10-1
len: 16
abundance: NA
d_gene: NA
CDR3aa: CASSESLAASTDTQYF

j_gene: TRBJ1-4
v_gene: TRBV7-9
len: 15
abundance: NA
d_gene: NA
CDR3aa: CASSLRGRMGEKLFF

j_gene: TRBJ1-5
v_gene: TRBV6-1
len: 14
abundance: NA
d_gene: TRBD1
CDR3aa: CASSEGRGLQPQHF

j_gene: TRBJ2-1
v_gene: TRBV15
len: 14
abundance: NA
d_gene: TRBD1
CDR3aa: CATSRGQGANEQFF

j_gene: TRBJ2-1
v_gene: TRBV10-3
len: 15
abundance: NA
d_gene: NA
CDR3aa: CAISGGVQGTDEQFF

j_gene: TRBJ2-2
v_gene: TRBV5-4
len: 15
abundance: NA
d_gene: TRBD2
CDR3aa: CASSFLTSATGELFF

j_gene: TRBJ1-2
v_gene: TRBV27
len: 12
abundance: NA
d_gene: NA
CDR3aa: CASSLSGYGYTF

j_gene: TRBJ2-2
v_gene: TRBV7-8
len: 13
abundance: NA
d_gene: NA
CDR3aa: CASSLGGAGELFF

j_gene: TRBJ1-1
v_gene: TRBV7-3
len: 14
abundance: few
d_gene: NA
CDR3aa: CASSMGPGGTEAFF

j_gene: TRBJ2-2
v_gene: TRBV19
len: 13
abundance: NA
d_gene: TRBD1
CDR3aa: CASGTELTGELFF

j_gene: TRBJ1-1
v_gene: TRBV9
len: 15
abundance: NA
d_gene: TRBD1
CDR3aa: CASSASTGMNTEAFF

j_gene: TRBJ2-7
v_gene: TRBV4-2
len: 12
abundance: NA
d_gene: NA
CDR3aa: CASSQTGREQYF

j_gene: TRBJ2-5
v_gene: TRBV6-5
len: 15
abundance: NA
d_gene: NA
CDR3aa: CASSTPIDGGSLLYF

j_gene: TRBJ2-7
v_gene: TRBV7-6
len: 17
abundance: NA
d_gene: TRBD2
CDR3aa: CASSASRAGGSSYEQYF

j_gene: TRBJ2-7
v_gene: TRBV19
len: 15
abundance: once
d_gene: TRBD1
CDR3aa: CASSIKGQGGAEQYF